The entry below gives a single T cell receptor (beta chain) sequence along with its context. What it recognizes is unknown. This sample stems from a study of T cells in Graves' hyperthyroidism and ophthalmopathy. The source material, RNA transcripts, was used to amplify TCR beta CDR3 regions. During a first-round RT-PCR of the TCR CDR3, the HTBI primer set was used. MiXCR, run by TCRdb on the multiplex PCR reads, gives a single entry per CDR3 protein. The table records under 750,000 distinct CDR3 sequences, under 20% of them present only once. Study-level findings and limits: Ophthalmopathy was distinguished from stable hyperthyroidism by 13 V-J signatures.

Germline CDR1 and CDR2: MNHGY and SVAAGI. The CDR3 extends over 16 amino acids. V was shortened by 3 bases and J by 8 bases, with 17 bases between the two germline ends. The diagnoses drew upon clinical symptoms, serum thyroxine and TRAb, thyroid ultrasound and orbital computed tomography. V gene TRBV6-9 combines with J gene TRBJ1-6; a possible D gene is TRBD1 (5 bases). This clonotype was obtained from a woman aged 45-65 years with Graves' hyperthyroidism that later progressed to Graves' ophthalmopathy. The specimen sequenced was blood. CDR3 in DNA: TGTGCCAGCAGTTACTCGAATGGTGGGGGGGATTCACCCCTCCACTTT. Residues: CASSYSNGGGDSPLHF.